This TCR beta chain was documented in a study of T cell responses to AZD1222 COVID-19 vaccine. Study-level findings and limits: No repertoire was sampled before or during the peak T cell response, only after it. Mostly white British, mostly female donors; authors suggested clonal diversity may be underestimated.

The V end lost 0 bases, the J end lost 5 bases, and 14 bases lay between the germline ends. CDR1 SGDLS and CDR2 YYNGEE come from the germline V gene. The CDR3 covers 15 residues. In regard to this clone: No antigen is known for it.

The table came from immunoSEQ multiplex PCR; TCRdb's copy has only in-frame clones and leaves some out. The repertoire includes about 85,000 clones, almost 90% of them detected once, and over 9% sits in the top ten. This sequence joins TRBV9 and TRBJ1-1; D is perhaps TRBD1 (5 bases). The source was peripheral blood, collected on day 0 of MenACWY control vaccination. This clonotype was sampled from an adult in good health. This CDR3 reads CASSVVPGRGTEAFF. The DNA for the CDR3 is TGTGCCAGCAGCGTAGTCCCAGGGAGGGGAACTGAAGCTTTCTTT.